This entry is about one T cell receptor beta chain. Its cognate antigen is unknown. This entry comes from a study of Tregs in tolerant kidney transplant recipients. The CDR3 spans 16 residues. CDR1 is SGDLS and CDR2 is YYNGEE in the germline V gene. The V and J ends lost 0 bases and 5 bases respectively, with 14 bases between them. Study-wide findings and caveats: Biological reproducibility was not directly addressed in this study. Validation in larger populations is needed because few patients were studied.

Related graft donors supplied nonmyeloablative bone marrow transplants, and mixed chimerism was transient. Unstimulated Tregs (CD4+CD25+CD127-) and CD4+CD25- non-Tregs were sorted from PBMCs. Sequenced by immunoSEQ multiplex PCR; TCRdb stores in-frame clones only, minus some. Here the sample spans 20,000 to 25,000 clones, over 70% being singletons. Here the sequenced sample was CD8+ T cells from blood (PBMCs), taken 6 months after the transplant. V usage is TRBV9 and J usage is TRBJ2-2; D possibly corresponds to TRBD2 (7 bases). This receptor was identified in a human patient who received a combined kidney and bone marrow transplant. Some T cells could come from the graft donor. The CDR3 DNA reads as TGTGCCAGCAGCGTAGAGGGGGGGCGCGGGACCGGGGAGCTGTTTTTT. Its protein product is CASSVEGGRGTGELFF.